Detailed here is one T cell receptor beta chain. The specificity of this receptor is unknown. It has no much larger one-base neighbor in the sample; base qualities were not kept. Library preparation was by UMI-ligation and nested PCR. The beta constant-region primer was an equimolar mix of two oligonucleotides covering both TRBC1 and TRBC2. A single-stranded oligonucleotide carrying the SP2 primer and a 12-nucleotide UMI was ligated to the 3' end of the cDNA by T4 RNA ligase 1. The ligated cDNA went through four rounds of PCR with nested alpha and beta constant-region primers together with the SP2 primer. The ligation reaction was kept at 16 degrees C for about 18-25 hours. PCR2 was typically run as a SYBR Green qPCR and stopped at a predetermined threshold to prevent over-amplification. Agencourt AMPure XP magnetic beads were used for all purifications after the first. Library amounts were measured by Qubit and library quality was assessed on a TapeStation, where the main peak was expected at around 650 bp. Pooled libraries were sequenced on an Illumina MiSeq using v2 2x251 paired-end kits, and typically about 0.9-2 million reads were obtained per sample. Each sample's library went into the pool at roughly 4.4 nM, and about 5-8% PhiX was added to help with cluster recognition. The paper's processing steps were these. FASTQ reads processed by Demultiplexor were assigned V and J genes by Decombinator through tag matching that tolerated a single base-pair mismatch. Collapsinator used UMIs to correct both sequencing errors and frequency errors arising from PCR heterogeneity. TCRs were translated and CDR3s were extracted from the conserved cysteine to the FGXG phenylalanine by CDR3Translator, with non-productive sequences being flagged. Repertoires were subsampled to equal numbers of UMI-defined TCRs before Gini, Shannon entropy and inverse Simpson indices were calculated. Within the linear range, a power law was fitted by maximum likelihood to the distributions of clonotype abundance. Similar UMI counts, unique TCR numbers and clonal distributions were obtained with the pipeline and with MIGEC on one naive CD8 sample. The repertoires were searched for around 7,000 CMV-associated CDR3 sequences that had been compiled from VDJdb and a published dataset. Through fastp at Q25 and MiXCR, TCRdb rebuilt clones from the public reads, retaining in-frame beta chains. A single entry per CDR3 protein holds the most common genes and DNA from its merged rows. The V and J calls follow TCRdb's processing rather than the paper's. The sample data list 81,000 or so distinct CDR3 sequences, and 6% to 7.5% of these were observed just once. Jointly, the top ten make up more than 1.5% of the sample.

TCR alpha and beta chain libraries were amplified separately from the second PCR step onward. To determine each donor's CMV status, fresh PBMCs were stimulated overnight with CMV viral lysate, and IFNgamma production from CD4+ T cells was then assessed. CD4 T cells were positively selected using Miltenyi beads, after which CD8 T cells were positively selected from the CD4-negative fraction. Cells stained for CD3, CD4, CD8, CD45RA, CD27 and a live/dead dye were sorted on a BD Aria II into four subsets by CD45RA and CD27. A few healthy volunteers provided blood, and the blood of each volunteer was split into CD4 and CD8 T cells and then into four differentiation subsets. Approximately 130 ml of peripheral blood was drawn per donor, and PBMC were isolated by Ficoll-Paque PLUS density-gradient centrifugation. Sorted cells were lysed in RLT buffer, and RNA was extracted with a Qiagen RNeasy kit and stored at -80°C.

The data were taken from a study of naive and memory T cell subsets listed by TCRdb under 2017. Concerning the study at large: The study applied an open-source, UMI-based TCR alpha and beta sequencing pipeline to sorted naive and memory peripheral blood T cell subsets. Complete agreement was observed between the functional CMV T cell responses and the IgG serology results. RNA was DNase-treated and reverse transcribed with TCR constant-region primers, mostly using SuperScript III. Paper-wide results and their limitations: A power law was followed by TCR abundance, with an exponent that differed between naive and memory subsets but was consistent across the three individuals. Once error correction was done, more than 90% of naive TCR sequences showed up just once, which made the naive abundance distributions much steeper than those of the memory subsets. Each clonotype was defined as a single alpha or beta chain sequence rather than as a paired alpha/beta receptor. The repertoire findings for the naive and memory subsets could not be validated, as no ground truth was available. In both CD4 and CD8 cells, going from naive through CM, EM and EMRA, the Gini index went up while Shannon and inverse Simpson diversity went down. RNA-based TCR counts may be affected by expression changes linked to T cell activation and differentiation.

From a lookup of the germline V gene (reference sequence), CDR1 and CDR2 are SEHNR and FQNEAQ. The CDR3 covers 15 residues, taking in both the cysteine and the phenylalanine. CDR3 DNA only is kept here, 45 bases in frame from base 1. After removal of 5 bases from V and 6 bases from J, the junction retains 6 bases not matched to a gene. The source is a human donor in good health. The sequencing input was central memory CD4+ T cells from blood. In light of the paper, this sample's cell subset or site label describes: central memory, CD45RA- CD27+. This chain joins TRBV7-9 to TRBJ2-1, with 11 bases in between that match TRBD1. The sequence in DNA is TGTGCCAGCAGCCGCGGGACAGGGGGGAGCAATGAGCAGTTCTTC. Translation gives CASSRGTGGSNEQFF. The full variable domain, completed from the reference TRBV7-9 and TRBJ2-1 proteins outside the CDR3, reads DTGVSQNPRHKITKRGQNVTFRCDPISEHNRLYWYRQTLGQGPEFLTYFQNEAQLEKSRLLSDRFSAERPKGSFSTLEIQRTEQGDSAMYLCASSRGTGGSNEQFFGPGTRLTVL.